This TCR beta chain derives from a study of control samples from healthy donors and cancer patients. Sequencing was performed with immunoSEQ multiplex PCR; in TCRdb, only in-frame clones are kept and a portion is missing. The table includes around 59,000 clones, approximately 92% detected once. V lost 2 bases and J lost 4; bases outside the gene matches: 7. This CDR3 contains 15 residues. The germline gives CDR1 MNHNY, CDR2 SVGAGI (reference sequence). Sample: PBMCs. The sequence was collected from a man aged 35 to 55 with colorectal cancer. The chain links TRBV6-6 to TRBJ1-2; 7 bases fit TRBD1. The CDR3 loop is CASSYPGTVTYGYTF. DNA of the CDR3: TGTGCCAGCAGTTACCCTGGGACAGTAACCTATGGCTACACCTTC.